The 26 T cell receptor beta chains below come from one sample, sequenced in a study of CD8+ T cells in alopecia areata. Following RNA extraction, reverse transcription yielded cDNA that acted as the sequencing template. The data were produced by immunoSEQ multiplex PCR, yet TCRdb's version contains in-frame clones alone and is incomplete. The sample lists approximately 54,000 clones, around 96% seen once, with 25% to 30% in the top ten. The specimen was CD8+ T cells sorted from blood, collected at week 0. The receptors were sampled from a human donor with alopecia areata.

This chain connects TRBV9 to TRBJ2-1, with 8 bases aligning to TRBD2. Losses at the gene ends were 5 bases for V and 6 bases for J; bases not matched to a gene: 7. Germline lookup yields CDR1 SGDLS and CDR2 YYNGEE. CDR3 size: 14 residues. The CDR3: CASRAPGTSNEQFF. CDR3 in DNA: TGTGCCAGCAGAGCCCCCGGGACTAGCAATGAGCAGTTCTTC.

This chain joins TRBV7-8 and TRBJ2-5; 7 nucleotides line up with TRBD1. CDR1 is SGHVS, CDR2 FQNEAQ, per germline. V lost 5 bases and J lost 5; bases outside the gene matches: 17. The CDR3 covers 17 residues. CDR3 amino acids: CASSHYRQGGRKETQYF. CDR3 in DNA: TGTGCCAGCAGCCACTACCGTCAAGGGGGCCGAAAGGAGACCCAGTACTTC.

V usage is TRBV9 and J usage is TRBJ2-1, with 9 bases matching TRBD2. Per germline, CDR1 SGDLS and CDR2 YYNGEE. Unmatched junction bases numbered 8, after V lost 0 bases and J lost 4 bases. The CDR3 spans 17 residues. CDR3: CASSVGARGGPYNEQFF. CDR3 nucleotide sequence: TGTGCCAGCAGCGTAGGGGCGCGGGGGGGCCCGTACAATGAGCAGTTCTTC.

The V gene is TRBV15, the J gene TRBJ2-2, with 8 bases identical to TRBD1. V lost 0 bases and J lost 5; bases outside the gene matches: 5. The CDR3 has 16 amino acids. Germline V lookup: CDR1 LNHNV, CDR2 YYDKDF (reference sequence). The CDR3 bases are TGTGCCACCAGCAGAGATGGACAGGGACAGACCGGGGAGCTGTTTTTT. Translating gives CATSRDGQGQTGELFF.

The chain couples TRBV28 to TRBJ2-1; 9 bases fit TRBD1. Per the germline V gene, CDR1 is MDHEN and CDR2 is SYDVKM. CDR3 length equals 13 residues. The CDR3 DNA is TGTGCTTCGACAGGGGGTCCCTACAATGAGCAGTTCTTC. This translates into CASTGGPYNEQFF.

In DNA, the CDR3 is TGTGCCAGCAGCGTTAGCGGGGCGCCCTACGAGCAGTACTTC. Amino acids: CASSVSGAPYEQYF. The chain couples TRBV7-9 to TRBJ2-7, with TRBD2 matching over 8 bases. The CDR3 contains 14 residues. Unmatched junction bases numbered 5, after V lost 5 bases and J lost 2 bases. CDR1 SEHNR and CDR2 FQNEAQ come from the germline V gene (reference sequence).

The V call is TRBV19, the J call TRBJ1-2; 9 bases align to TRBD1. CDR1 and CDR2 (germline): LNHDA, SQIVND (reference sequence). This CDR3 has 14 amino acids. The ends lost 3 bases at V and 8 bases at J; junction bases unmatched: 7. The CDR3 here is CASSMTGQGNGYTF. The CDR3 DNA is TGTGCCAGTAGTATGACGGGACAGGGAAACGGCTACACCTTC.

The V gene is TRBV29-1, the J gene TRBJ2-2; 8 bases are shared with TRBD1. Germline loops: CDR1 SQVTM, CDR2 ANQGSEA. V shed 8 bases and J 5 bases; nucleotides not matched to a gene: 7. This CDR3 contains 13 residues. This CDR3 is CSTTGVGTGELFF. In DNA form, the CDR3 reads TGCAGCACGACAGGGGTGGGAACCGGGGAGCTGTTTTTT.

The count of this clone is one. This rearrangement joins TRBV25-1 to TRBJ2-5, with a weak D call TRBD2 (7 bases). CDR1 and CDR2 from the germline V gene are MGHDK and SYGVNS. The CDR3 is 15 amino acids. The germline V and J ends were trimmed by 6 bases and 1 base, with 15 bases remaining between them. CDR3 DNA: TGTGCCAGCAGCCCAAGGGGGGGTATCCAAGAGACCCAGTACTTC. Protein product: CASSPRGGIQETQYF.

In the case of this clone: The same CDR3 can be traced to other DNA sequences in this sample. This chain uses TRBV9 with TRBJ2-7; D remains unclear. V was cut by 0 bases and J by 1 base, with 5 bases left in between. This CDR3 is built from 13 residues. Germline CDR1 SGDLS, CDR2 YYNGEE. The CDR3 DNA reads as TGTGCCAGCAGCGTAGCTGATTCCTACGAGCAGTACTTC. Translating it yields CASSVADSYEQYF.

The CDR3 sequence is CASSQDLQFETSVSYNEQFF. CDR3 nucleotide sequence: TGCGCCAGCAGCCAAGATTTGCAATTTGAGACTAGCGTTTCCTACAATGAGCAGTTCTTC. V and J are TRBV4-3 and TRBJ2-1, with 8 positions matching TRBD2. Germline CDR1 is LGHNA and CDR2 is YSLEER. The CDR3 has 20 residues. Germline trimming cut 0 bases from V and 1 base from J; bases unmatched to any gene: 14.

This clone has just one count. V and J are TRBV11-2 and TRBJ2-1, with a tentative D call TRBD1 (6 bases). The germline V gene encodes CDR1 SGHAT and CDR2 FQNNGV. V was pared by 0 bases and J by 8 bases, with 8 bases between. The CDR3 extends over 13 amino acids. The DNA of the CDR3 is TGTGCCAGCAGCTTAGAACAGGGCGATGAGCAGTTCTTC. Encoded protein: CASSLEQGDEQFF.

V gene TRBV9 combines with J gene TRBJ1-2; possible D gene TRBD1, 5 bases. The CDR3 runs to 14 residues. V lost 4 bases and J lost 5, with 15 bases in between. Looked up from germline, CDR1 is SGDLS and CDR2 is YYNGEE. CDR3 bases: TGTGCCAGCAGCCCATCGGGGGTTTGGTATGGCTACACCTTC. Translation gives CASSPSGVWYGYTF.

The chain has TRBV10-3 and TRBJ1-5, with 7 bases aligning to TRBD1. Germline V gene data show CDR1 as ENHRY and CDR2 as SYGVKD. With 2 bases clipped from V and 5 bases from J, the junction kept 12 bases outside the gene matches. The CDR3 covers 17 residues. The CDR3 reads CAISEPIDRDVDQPQHF. CDR3 coding DNA: TGTGCCATCAGTGAGCCGATCGACAGGGACGTCGATCAGCCCCAGCATTTT.

This chain joins TRBV6-1 and TRBJ2-2; no firm D call. The CDR3 covers 14 residues. The germline gives CDR1 MNHNS, CDR2 SASEGT. V was trimmed by 4 bases and J by 5 bases, leaving 11 bases between them. The CDR3 is CASSARSSTGELFF. Here the CDR3 DNA reads TGTGCCAGCAGTGCTCGGTCCTCAACCGGGGAGCTGTTTTTT.

The J gene is TRBJ2-5, the V gene TRBV29-1; D might be TRBD1 or TRBD2, each matching 5 bases. This CDR3 comprises 15 residues. The V gene lost 6 bases and the J gene lost 0 bases, with 17 bases spanning the gap. Germline V gene sequence: CDR1 SQVTM, CDR2 ANQGSEA. CDR3 in amino acids: CSVPSWDLNQETQYF. The DNA of the CDR3 is TGCAGCGTCCCCTCGTGGGACCTTAACCAAGAGACCCAGTACTTC.

The V gene is TRBV6-1, the J gene TRBJ2-7; 8 bases line up with TRBD1. The V segment lost 4 bases and the J segment 4 bases; nucleotides outside the gene matches: 6. The CDR3 is made up of 14 amino acids. The germline V gene has CDR1 MNHNS and CDR2 SASEGT. CDR3 loop: CASSAGTGAYEQYF. In DNA, the CDR3 is TGTGCCAGCAGTGCGGGGACAGGAGCATACGAGCAGTACTTC.

The rearrangement links TRBV5-6 to TRBJ2-7; the match to TRBD2 covers 8 bases. The CDR3 extends over 14 amino acids. Losses at the gene ends were 0 bases for V and 4 bases for J; bases not matched to a gene: 3. Germline V lookup: CDR1 SGHDT, CDR2 YYEEEE. The CDR3 DNA reads TGTGCCAGCAGCTTGGGCGGGGGGTGGTACGAGCAGTACTTC. Its translation: CASSLGGGWYEQYF. The full variable domain, its missing parts supplied by reference TRBV5-6 and TRBJ2-7, is DAGVTQSPTHLIKTRGQQVTLRCSPKSGHDTVSWYQQALGQGPQFIFQYYEEEERQRGNFPDRFSGHQFPNYSSELNVNALLLGDSALYLCASSLGGGWYEQYFGPGTRLTVT.

The chain carries TRBV6-5 and TRBJ2-5, with a weak D call TRBD2 (7 bases). The CDR3 is 14 residues long. CDR1 is MNHEY and CDR2 is SVGAGI in the germline V gene. Trimming shortened V by 11 bases and J by 5 bases, and 21 bases separated the two germline ends. DNA for the CDR3: TGTGCCGACAAAGGGGGGGCCTCAATTGAGACCCAGTACTTC. This encodes CADKGGASIETQYF.

V and J are TRBV9 and TRBJ2-1; D is unresolved. Trimming took 3 bases from V and 6 from J, leaving 4 bases between them. The CDR3 spans 11 residues. From germline, CDR1 is SGDLS and CDR2 YYNGEE. The CDR3 is CASSEGNEQFF. DNA for the CDR3: TGTGCCAGCAGCGAGGGCAATGAGCAGTTCTTC.

The rearrangement uses TRBV2 and TRBJ2-2, with 10 bases identical to TRBD2. Germline assignment: CDR1 SNHLY and CDR2 FYNNEI. This CDR3 has 16 amino acids. The V and J ends lost 6 bases and 0 bases, in that order; junction bases with no gene match: 4. The CDR3 DNA sequence: TGTGCCAGCAGGCGGACTAGCGGATCGAACACCGGGGAGCTGTTTTTT. Protein sequence: CASRRTSGSNTGELFF.

The chain recombines TRBV19 with TRBJ2-5, with D tentatively TRBD2 (6 bases). Trimming removed 5 bases at V and 1 base at J, with 17 bases between. CDR1 and CDR2 (germline): LNHDA, SQIVND (reference sequence). The CDR3 covers 16 residues. The CDR3 here is CASSPRVLASQETQYF. The CDR3, as DNA: TGTGCCAGTAGTCCCCGTGTGCTAGCGTCCCAAGAGACCCAGTACTTC.

This clone was observed once. The genes are TRBV9 and TRBJ2-1, with 10 bases matching TRBD1. The V segment lost 3 bases and the J segment 2 bases; nucleotides outside the gene matches: 11. The CDR3 is 18 residues long. In germline, CDR1 is SGDLS, CDR2 YYNGEE. The CDR3 region is CASSDSTQDRGPYNEQFF. The CDR3 DNA reads as TGTGCCAGCAGCGACTCAACCCAAGACAGGGGGCCCTACAATGAGCAGTTCTTC.

This chain links TRBV11-2 with TRBJ1-3; TRBD1 matches at 7 bases. The CDR3 is made up of 17 amino acids. Germline CDR1 SGHAT, CDR2 FQNNGV. J lost 4 bases, V lost 5 bases, and 14 bases had no gene match. CDR3 residues: CASSLGYVRGDGNTIYF. The CDR3 nucleotides are TGTGCCAGCAGCCTCGGTTACGTCAGGGGGGACGGAAACACCATATATTTT.

The rearrangement uses TRBV7-8 and TRBJ1-1, with a weak D call TRBD1 (6 bases). CDR3 size: 15 residues. Trimming left V 2 bases short and J 4 bases short, with 14 bases between. CDR1 is SGHVS, CDR2 FQNEAQ, per germline. In DNA, the CDR3 is TGTGCCAGCAGCTTACTCGGGGGCGATTTCACTGAAGCTTTCTTT. It encodes CASSLLGGDFTEAFF.

The chain employs TRBV9 and TRBJ1-6; the D gene is possibly TRBD1 (6 bases). This CDR3 region has 15 residues. With 4 bases removed from V and 7 bases from J, the gap between germline ends came to 15 bases. Germline V CDR1 and CDR2: SGDLS, YYNGEE. The CDR3 DNA reads TGTGCCAGCAGCCCACGGACAGAAAGGAATTCACCCCTCCACTTT. It translates to CASSPRTERNSPLHF.